This TCR beta chain appears in the sequencing data of a study of technical replicates of blood from a few donors. Sequenced by immunoSEQ multiplex PCR; TCRdb stores in-frame clones only, minus some. Of 65,000 to 95,000 clones listed, nearly 98% were seen once; the top ten hold more than 0.15%. After removal of 9 bases from V and 1 base from J, the junction contained 10 bases not matched to a gene. Per germline, CDR1 LNHNV and CDR2 YYDKDF (reference sequence). The CDR3 is 15 residues long. This TCR was recovered from a human donor in good health. The chain joins TRBV15 to TRBJ2-3; 7 bases agree with TRBD2. The sample was T cells isolated from PBMCs. The CDR3 loop is CATGLAGAGTDTQYF. The CDR3 DNA reads as TGTGCCACAGGGCTGGCGGGAGCTGGCACAGATACGCAGTATTTT. The complete variable domain, with remaining parts taken from reference TRBV15 and TRBJ2-3, reads DAMVIQNPRYQVTQFGKPVTLSCSQTLNHNVMYWYQQKSSQAPKLLFHYYDKDFNNEADTPDNFQSRRPNTSFCFLDIRSPGLGDTAMYLCATGLAGAGTDTQYFGPGTRLTVL.